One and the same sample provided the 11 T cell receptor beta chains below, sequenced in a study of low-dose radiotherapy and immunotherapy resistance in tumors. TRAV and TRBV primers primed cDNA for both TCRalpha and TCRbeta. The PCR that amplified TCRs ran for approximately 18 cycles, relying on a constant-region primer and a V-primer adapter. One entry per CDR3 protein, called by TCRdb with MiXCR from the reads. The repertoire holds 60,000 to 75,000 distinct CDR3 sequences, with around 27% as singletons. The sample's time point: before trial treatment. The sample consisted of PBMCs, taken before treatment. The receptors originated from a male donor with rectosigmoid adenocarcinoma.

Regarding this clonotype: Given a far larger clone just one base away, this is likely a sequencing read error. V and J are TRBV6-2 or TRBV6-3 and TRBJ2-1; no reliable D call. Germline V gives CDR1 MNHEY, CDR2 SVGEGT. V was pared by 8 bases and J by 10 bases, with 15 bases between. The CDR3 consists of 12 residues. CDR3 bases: TGTGCCAGCGAGGATTTTGCCTACGAGCAGTTCTTC. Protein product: CASEDFAYEQFF.

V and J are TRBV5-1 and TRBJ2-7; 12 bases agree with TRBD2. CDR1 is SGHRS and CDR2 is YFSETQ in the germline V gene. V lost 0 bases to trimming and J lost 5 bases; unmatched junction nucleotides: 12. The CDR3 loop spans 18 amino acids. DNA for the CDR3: TGCGCCAGCAGCTTGGCTAGCGGGGGGGCCATTTTACACAACGAGCAGTACTTC. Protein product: CASSLASGGAILHNEQYF.

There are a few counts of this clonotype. The CDR3 loop is CSVPQGASSYEQYF. The CDR3 nucleotides read TGCAGCGTTCCACAGGGGGCGAGCTCCTACGAGCAGTACTTC. The rearrangement links TRBV29-1 to TRBJ2-7, with TRBD1 matching over 9 bases. CDR3 size: 14 residues. Unmatched junction bases numbered 5, after V lost 5 bases and J lost 0 bases. In germline, CDR1 is SQVTM, CDR2 ANQGSEA.

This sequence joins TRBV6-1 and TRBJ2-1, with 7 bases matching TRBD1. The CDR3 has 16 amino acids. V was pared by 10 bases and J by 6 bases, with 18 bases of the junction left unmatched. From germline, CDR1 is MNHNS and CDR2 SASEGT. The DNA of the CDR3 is TGTGCCACCAAAATAGCCGGGACAGTCTTATTCAATGAGCAGTTCTTC. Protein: CATKIAGTVLFNEQFF.

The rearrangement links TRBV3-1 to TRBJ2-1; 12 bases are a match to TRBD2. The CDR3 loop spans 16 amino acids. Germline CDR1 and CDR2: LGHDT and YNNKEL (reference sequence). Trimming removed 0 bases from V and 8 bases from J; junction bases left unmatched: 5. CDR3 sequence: CASSQDGLAGLHEQFF. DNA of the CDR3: TGTGCCAGCAGCCAAGATGGACTAGCGGGATTGCATGAGCAGTTCTTC.

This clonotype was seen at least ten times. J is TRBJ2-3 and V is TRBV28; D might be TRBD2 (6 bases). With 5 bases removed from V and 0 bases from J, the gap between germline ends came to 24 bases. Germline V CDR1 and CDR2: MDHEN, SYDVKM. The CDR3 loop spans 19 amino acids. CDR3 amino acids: CASSPRGGAKTASTDTQYF. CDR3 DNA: TGTGCCAGCAGTCCCCGAGGCGGGGCGAAGACCGCTAGCACAGATACGCAGTATTTT.

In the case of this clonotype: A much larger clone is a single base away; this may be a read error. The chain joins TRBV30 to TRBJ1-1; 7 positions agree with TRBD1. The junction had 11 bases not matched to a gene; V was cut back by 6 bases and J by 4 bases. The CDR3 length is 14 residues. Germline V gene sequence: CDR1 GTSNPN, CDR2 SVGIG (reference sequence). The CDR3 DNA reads TGTGCCTGTACCTCGGGACAGTGGAGCACTGAAGCTTTCTTT. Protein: CACTSGQWSTEAFF. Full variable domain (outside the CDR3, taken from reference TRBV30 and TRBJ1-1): SQTIHQWPATLVQPVGSPLSLECTVEGTSNPNLYWYRQAAGRGLQLLFYSVGIGQISSEVPQNLSASRPQDRQFILSSKKLLLSDSGFYLCACTSGQWSTEAFFGQGTRLTVV.

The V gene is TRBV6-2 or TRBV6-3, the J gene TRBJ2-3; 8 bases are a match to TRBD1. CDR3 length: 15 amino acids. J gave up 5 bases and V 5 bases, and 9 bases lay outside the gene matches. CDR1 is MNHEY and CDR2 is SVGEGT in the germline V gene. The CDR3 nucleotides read TGTGCCAGCAGTCCCCGGGACAGGAAGATAGATACGCAGTATTTT. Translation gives CASSPRDRKIDTQYF.

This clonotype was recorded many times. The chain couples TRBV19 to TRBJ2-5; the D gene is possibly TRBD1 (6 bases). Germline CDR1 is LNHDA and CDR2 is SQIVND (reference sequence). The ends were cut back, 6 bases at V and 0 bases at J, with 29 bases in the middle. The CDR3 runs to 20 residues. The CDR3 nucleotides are TGTGCCAGTAGCTCATCGTCAACAGGGCGTTCTTTTTTGGACCAAGAGACCCAGTACTTC. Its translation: CASSSSSTGRSFLDQETQYF.

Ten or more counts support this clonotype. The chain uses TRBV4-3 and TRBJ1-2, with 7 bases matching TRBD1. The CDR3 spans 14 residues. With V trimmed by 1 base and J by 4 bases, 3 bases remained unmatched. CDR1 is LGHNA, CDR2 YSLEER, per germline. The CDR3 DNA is TGCGCCAGCAGCCAAGGGACAGGAATCTATGGCTACACCTTC. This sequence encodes CASSQGTGIYGYTF.

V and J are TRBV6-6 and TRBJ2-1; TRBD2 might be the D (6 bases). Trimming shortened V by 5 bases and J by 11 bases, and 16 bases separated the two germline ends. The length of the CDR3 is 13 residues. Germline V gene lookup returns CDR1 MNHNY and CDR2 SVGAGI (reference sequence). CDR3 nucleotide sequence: TGTGCCAGCAGTGAGGGGTTGGAGGGTAAGCAGTTCTTC. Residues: CASSEGLEGKQFF.